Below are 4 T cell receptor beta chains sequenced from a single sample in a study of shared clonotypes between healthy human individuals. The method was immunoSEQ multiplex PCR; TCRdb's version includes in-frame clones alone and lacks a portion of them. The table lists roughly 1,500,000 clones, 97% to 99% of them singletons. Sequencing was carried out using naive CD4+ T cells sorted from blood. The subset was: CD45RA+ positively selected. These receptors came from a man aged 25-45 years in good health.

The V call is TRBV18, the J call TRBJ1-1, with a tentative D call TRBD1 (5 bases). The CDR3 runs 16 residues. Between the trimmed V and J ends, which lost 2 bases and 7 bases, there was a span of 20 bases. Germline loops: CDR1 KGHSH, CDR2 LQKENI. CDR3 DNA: TGTGCCAGCTCACCATTTGAGAGTGCGGGGGATGGTGAAGCTTTCTTT. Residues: CASSPFESAGDGEAFF.

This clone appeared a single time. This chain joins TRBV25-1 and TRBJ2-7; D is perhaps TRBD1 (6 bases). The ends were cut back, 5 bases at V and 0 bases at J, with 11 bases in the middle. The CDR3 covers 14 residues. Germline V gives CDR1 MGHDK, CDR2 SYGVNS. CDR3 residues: CASSLRGTSYEQYF. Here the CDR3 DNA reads TGTGCCAGCAGTCTTAGGGGGACCTCCTACGAGCAGTACTTC.

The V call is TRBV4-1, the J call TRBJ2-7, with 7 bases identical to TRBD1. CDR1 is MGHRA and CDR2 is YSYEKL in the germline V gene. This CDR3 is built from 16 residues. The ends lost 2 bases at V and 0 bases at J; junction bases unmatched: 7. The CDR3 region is CASSQRDSPDSYEQYF. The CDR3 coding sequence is TGCGCCAGCAGCCAAAGGGACAGTCCCGACTCCTACGAGCAGTACTTC.

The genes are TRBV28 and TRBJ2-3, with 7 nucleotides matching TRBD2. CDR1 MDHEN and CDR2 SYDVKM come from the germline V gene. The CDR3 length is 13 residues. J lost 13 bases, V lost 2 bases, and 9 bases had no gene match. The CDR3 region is CASSLLTGGFEYF. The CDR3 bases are TGTGCCAGCAGTTTACTAACGGGAGGTTTTGAGTATTTT.